Sequencing of this T cell receptor (beta chain) was carried out in a study of blood T cells in healthy people across ages. Study-level results: Whereas aged donors had fewer naive CD4+ cells, long-lived donors had more of them and higher diversity. PBMCs that were unsorted prevented a conclusive naive versus antigen-experienced comparison.

Isolating PBMCs gave at least 6 million of these cells per sample. A sample-barcoded 5' primer and a J-beta primer mix were used in a second PCR of roughly 7 to 11 cycles. TCRdb reprocessed the 5' RACE reads via MiXCR and lists one record per CDR3 protein. The table includes hundreds of thousands of distinct CDR3 sequences, around 41% detected once. There are a few counts of this clonotype. Its cognate antigen is unknown. CDR3 length equals 13 residues. From germline, CDR1 is LNHNV and CDR2 YYDKDF (reference sequence). V was pared by 0 bases and J by 4 bases, with 6 bases between. Sequencing was done on a sample of blood. This TCR came from a man older than 75 in good health. The chain has TRBV15 and TRBJ2-5, with D hard to call. The CDR3 region is CATSRDRRETQYF. CDR3 coding DNA: TGTGCCACCAGCAGAGATAGGAGAGAGACCCAGTACTTC.